This T cell receptor beta chain was identified in a study of blood T cell repertoires in COVID-19. Study-wide background: Collection of acute and convalescent COVID-19 samples took place in the United States, Italy and Spain.

Germline lookup yields CDR1 GTSNPN and CDR2 SVGIG (reference sequence). Trimming took off 2 bases at V and 10 bases at J, with 14 bases between the two ends. The CDR3 has 13 residues. Here immunoSEQ multiplex PCR was the method, and the copy in TCRdb shows in-frame clones only, minus some. The table includes fewer than 250,000 clones, under 90% detected once. The sequence was collected from a man over 45 with acute or convalescent COVID-19. The sequenced material came from peripheral blood. This sequence joins TRBV30 and TRBJ2-2; D is perhaps TRBD1 (5 bases). The CDR3 loop is CAWSTPGAEELFF. DNA of the CDR3: TGTGCCTGGAGTACCCCTGGGGCCGAGGAGCTGTTTTTT. The whole variable domain, filled in from reference TRBV30 and TRBJ2-2, reads SQTIHQWPATLVQPVGSPLSLECTVEGTSNPNLYWYRQAAGRGLQLLFYSVGIGQISSEVPQNLSASRPQDRQFILSSKKLLLSDSGFYLCAWSTPGAEELFFGEGSRLTVL.